This T cell receptor beta chain came from a study of CD8 T cells in Susac syndrome. This clonotype was counted only a few times. The healthy controls were matched to patients by age and sex. Negative isolation yielded CD4+ and CD8+ T cells, and FACS enriched TEMRA cells. Random hexamers primed reverse transcription of about 0.45 to 1 ug RNA. TCR beta CDR3 was amplified by immunoSEQ covering 54 Vbeta and 13 Jbeta. TCRdb re-called the immunoSEQ multiplex PCR reads with MiXCR, one entry per CDR3 protein. The profile shows approximately 170,000 distinct CDR3 sequences, just over 90% of them singletons. Per germline, CDR1 LGHNA and CDR2 YNFKEQ. The CDR3 is 15 amino acids. V was cut by 1 base and J by 4 bases, with 13 bases left in between.

The V call is TRBV4-2, the J call TRBJ1-1; D gene uncertain. The TCR sequence derives from a human donor in good health. Sequencing was done on a sample of CD4+ T cells from PBMCs. Here the CDR3 DNA reads TGTGCCAGCAGCCAAGGGGAGGGCACCACCACTGAAGCTTTCTTT. This sequence encodes CASSQGEGTTTEAFF.